The entry that follows covers one TCR beta chain sequence. Its matching antigen is unknown. This entry belongs to a study of cytomegalovirus exposure and HLA in healthy donors. General study points: Most observed TCR sequences were rare, whereas some public TCRs were detected in many donors. For presence/absence analyses, sequencing depth was assumed to be roughly uniform across donors.

Use of 60 Vbeta and 13 Jbeta primers characterized the PCR. Repertoires were generated with immunoSEQ multiplex PCR, while TCRdb's copy carries only in-frame clones and drops some. The sample consists of around 150,000 clones, roughly four fifths of them appearing once. V lost 2 bases and J 5 bases, leaving 4 bases between the germline ends. Germline V gene data show CDR1 as SNHLY and CDR2 as FYNNEI. The CDR3 is 13 amino acids. The rearrangement joins TRBV2 to TRBJ1-6; D is undetermined. Source material: PBMCs. This clonotype was sampled from a woman between 45 and 65 years old in good health and CMV-seronegative. The DNA for the CDR3 is TGTGCCAGCAGTGAACAGGATAATTCACCCCTCCACTTT. As protein: CASSEQDNSPLHF.